This is a list of T cell receptor beta chains from one sample in a study of cytomegalovirus exposure and HLA in healthy donors. The data were produced by immunoSEQ multiplex PCR, yet TCRdb's version contains in-frame clones alone and is incomplete. Counted here are 140,000 or so clones, roughly four fifths occurring once; the ten biggest clones make up roughly 3.4%. Sample: PBMCs. The receptors shown here come from a male donor in good health and CMV-seronegative. Both conserved end residues are part of each CDR3. D genes are given only for firm matches. Clone sizes are given selectively: once, few, many, or a class where the clone is expanded.

j_call clone_size d_call v_call cdr3_nt cdr3_aa
TRBJ2-7 once TRBD2 TRBV11-2 TGTGCCAGCAGCTTAGATCGGCTAGCGGGTTTCTCCTACGAGCAGTACTTC CASSLDRLAGFSYEQYF
TRBJ2-1 - TRBD1 TRBV6-4 TGTGCCAGCAGTATAAAGGGGGCAAATTCCTACAATGAGCAGTTCTTC CASSIKGANSYNEQFF
TRBJ2-1 - TRBD1 TRBV9 TGTGCCAGCAGCGTAGAGGCCGACAGGGAGAGGCAGTTCTTC CASSVEADRERQFF
TRBJ2-7 - TRBD1 TRBV7-9 TGTGCCAGCAGCTTATCAGGGGGCAAGTACGAGCAGTACTTC CASSLSGGKYEQYF
TRBJ2-3 - - TRBV2 TGTGCCAGCAGTGCCATGGTACAGGTCGATACGCAGTATTTT CASSAMVQVDTQYF
TRBJ2-7 - TRBD2 TRBV2 TGTGCCAGCATTTCGCAGCGGGGGTTCTCCTACGAGCAGTACTTC CASISQRGFSYEQYF
TRBJ2-7 - TRBD1 TRBV15 TGTGCCACCAGCAGAGACCTCGACAGGGTCCACGAGCAGTACTTC CATSRDLDRVHEQYF
TRBJ2-5 few TRBD2 TRBV7-7 TGTGCTAGCAGCTTAGGCGGACTAGGAGAGACCCAGTACTTC CASSLGGLGETQYF
TRBJ2-2 - - TRBV7-9 TGTGCCAGCAGCTTAGCGAGGACCGGGGAGCTGTTTTTT CASSLARTGELFF
TRBJ1-1 few - TRBV19 TGTGCCACACAGGGTTCTAGGACTGAAGCTTTCTTT CATQGSRTEAFF
TRBJ2-4 - - TRBV19 TGTGCCAGTAGTAATCCCGGGTCTGCCAAAAACATTCAGTACTTC CASSNPGSAKNIQYF
TRBJ1-4 - TRBD1 TRBV7-9 TGTGCCAGCAGCACACAGGGGAAGGATGAAAAACTGTTTTTT CASSTQGKDEKLFF
TRBJ2-1 - TRBD2 TRBV4-3 TGCGCCAGCAGCCAAGGGGCGGGAGGGCCTTACAATGAGCAGTTCTTC CASSQGAGGPYNEQFF